These T cell receptor beta chains were read from a single sample in a study of blood T cells in healthy people across ages. Each CDR3 protein is one row after TCRdb ran MiXCR on the 5' RACE reads. Counted here are about 1.1 million distinct CDR3 sequences, more than 30% occurring once; the ten biggest clones make up roughly 14%. The material sequenced was blood. All receptors derive from a man aged 18 to 35 in good health. Both conserved end residues are part of each CDR3. D genes are given only for firm matches. Size values are once, few and many counts, or a class for expanded clones, and some rows have none.

CDR3 length: 16; J gene: TRBJ1-2; V gene: TRBV27; clone size: -; D gene: -; CDR3 protein: CASSPFLRDKAYGYTF; CDR3 DNA: TGTGCCAGCAGTCCGTTCCTACGGGACAAGGCATATGGCTACACCTTC
CDR3 length: 16; J gene: TRBJ2-3; V gene: TRBV24-1; clone size: few; D gene: TRBD1; CDR3 protein: CATSDRTGESTDTQYF; CDR3 DNA: TGTGCCACCAGTGACAGGACAGGGGAAAGCACAGATACGCAGTATTTT
CDR3 length: 17; J gene: TRBJ1-5; V gene: TRBV20-1; clone size: few; D gene: -; CDR3 protein: CSAADGGKPLSNQPQHF; CDR3 DNA: TGCAGTGCCGCCGACGGTGGGAAGCCTCTTAGCAATCAGCCCCAGCATTTT
CDR3 length: 16; J gene: TRBJ2-5; V gene: TRBV7-9; clone size: few; D gene: TRBD2; CDR3 protein: CASRRSSGGIQETQYF; CDR3 DNA: TGTGCCAGCAGACGTTCTAGCGGGGGTATACAAGAGACCCAGTACTTC
CDR3 length: 14; J gene: TRBJ2-1; V gene: TRBV7-9; clone size: -; D gene: -; CDR3 protein: CASSPQGAYEGQFF; CDR3 DNA: TGTGCCAGCAGCCCCCAAGGGGCCTATGAAGGGCAGTTCTTC
CDR3 length: 15; J gene: TRBJ2-1; V gene: TRBV7-3; clone size: -; D gene: TRBD2; CDR3 protein: CASSLWSGEHNEQFF; CDR3 DNA: TGTGCCAGCAGCTTGTGGAGCGGGGAGCACAATGAGCAGTTCTTC
CDR3 length: 13; J gene: TRBJ2-3; V gene: TRBV27; clone size: few; D gene: -; CDR3 protein: CASSVKYTDTQYF; CDR3 DNA: TGTGCCAGCAGTGTAAAATACACAGATACGCAGTATTTT
CDR3 length: 11; J gene: TRBJ1-1; V gene: TRBV29-1; clone size: -; D gene: -; CDR3 protein: CSVDGGVGAFF; CDR3 DNA: TGCAGCGTTGATGGGGGGGTTGGAGCTTTCTTT
CDR3 length: 16; J gene: TRBJ2-7; V gene: TRBV27; clone size: -; D gene: -; CDR3 protein: CASSPIPGRRGYEQYF; CDR3 DNA: TGTGCCAGCAGTCCTATACCGGGACGACGGGGATACGAGCAGTACTTC
CDR3 length: 17; J gene: TRBJ1-3; V gene: TRBV5-1; clone size: -; D gene: -; CDR3 protein: CASSLGWQIPPGNTIYF; CDR3 DNA: TGCGCCAGCAGCCTGGGTTGGCAGATCCCTCCTGGAAACACCATATATTTT
CDR3 length: 16; J gene: TRBJ2-7; V gene: TRBV4-3; clone size: -; D gene: -; CDR3 protein: CASSQDGPGGINEQYF; CDR3 DNA: TGCGCCAGCAGCCAAGATGGGCCAGGGGGGATTAACGAGCAGTACTTC
CDR3 length: 14; J gene: TRBJ1-4; V gene: TRBV7-9; clone size: many; D gene: -; CDR3 protein: CASSLSGVDEKLFF; CDR3 DNA: TGTGCCAGCAGCTTAAGTGGGGTCGATGAAAAACTGTTTTTT
CDR3 length: 12; J gene: TRBJ1-1; V gene: TRBV12-3/TRBV12-4; clone size: -; D gene: -; CDR3 protein: CASRGMELSAFF; CDR3 DNA: TGTGCCAGCAGAGGGATGGAGTTGTCGGCTTTCTTT
CDR3 length: 11; J gene: TRBJ2-1; V gene: TRBV20-1; clone size: -; D gene: -; CDR3 protein: CSARYRNEQFF; CDR3 DNA: TGCAGTGCTAGATATCGCAATGAGCAGTTCTTC
CDR3 length: 13; J gene: TRBJ2-3; V gene: TRBV29-1; clone size: -; D gene: -; CDR3 protein: CSVDKASVDTQYF; CDR3 DNA: TGCAGCGTTGATAAAGCTAGCGTCGATACGCAGTATTTT
CDR3 length: 18; J gene: TRBJ2-1; V gene: TRBV4-1; clone size: -; D gene: -; CDR3 protein: CASSQAFPANGLNNEQFF; CDR3 DNA: TGCGCCAGCAGCCAAGCGTTCCCCGCTAACGGTTTAAACAATGAGCAGTTCTTC